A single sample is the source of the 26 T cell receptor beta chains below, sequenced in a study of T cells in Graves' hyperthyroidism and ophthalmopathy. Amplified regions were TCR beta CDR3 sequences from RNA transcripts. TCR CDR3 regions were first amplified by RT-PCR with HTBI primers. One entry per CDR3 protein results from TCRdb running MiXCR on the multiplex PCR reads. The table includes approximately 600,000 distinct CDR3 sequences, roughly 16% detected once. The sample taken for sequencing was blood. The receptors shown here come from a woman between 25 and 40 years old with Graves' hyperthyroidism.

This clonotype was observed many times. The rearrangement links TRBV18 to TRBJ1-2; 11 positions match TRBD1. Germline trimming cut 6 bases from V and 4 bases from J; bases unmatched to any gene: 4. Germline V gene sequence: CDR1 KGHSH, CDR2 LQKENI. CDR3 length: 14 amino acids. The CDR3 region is CASSPGQGAYGYTF. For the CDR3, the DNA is TGTGCCAGCTCCCCCGGACAGGGGGCCTATGGCTACACCTTC. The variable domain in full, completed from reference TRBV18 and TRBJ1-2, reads NAGVMQNPRHLVRRRGQEARLRCSPMKGHSHVYWYRQLPEEGLKFMVYLQKENIIDESGMPKERFSAEFPKEGPSILRIQQVVRGDSAAYFCASSPGQGAYGYTFGSGTRLTVV.

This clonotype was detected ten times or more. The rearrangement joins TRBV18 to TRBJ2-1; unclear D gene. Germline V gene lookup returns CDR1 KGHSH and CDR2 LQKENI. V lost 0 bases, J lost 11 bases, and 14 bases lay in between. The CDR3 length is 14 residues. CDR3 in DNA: TGTGCCAGCTCACCACCGGTGGATAGTCTGAAGCAGTTCTTC. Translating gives CASSPPVDSLKQFF.

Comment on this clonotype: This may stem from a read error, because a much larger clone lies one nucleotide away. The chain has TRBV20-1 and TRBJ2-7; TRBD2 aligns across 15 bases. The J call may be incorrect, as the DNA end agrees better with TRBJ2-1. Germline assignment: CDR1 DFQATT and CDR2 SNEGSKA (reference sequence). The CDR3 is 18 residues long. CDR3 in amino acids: CSASGAGTSGRSSYEQFF. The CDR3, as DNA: TGCAGTGCTAGTGGGGCCGGGACTAGCGGGAGGTCGTCCTACGAGCAGTTCTTC.

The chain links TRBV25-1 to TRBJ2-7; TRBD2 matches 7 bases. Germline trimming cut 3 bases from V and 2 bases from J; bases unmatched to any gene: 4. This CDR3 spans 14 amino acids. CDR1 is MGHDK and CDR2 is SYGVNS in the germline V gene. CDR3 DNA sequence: TGTGCCAGCAGTGACGGACGGGGGGCCTACGAGCAGTACTTC. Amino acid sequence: CASSDGRGAYEQYF.

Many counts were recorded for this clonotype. The CDR3 sequence is CASNVEANTGELFF. CDR3 sequence (DNA): TGTGCCAGCAACGTCGAGGCGAACACCGGGGAGCTGTTTTTT. This rearrangement joins TRBV2 to TRBJ2-2, with D hard to call. CDR3 size: 14 residues. Trimming took 7 bases from V and 0 from J, leaving 9 bases between them. Germline CDR1 reads SNHLY; CDR2 reads FYNNEI.

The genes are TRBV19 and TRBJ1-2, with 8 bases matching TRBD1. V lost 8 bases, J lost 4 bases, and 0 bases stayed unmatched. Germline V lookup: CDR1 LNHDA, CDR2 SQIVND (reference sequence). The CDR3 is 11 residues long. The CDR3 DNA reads TGTGCCAGTGGACAGGGCTATGGCTACACCTTC. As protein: CASGQGYGYTF.

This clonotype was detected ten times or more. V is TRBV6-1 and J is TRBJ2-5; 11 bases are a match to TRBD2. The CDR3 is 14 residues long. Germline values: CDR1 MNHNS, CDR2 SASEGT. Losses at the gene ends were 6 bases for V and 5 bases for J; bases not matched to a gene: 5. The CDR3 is CASRTSGISETQYF. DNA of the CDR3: TGTGCCAGCAGGACTAGCGGGATAAGTGAGACCCAGTACTTC.

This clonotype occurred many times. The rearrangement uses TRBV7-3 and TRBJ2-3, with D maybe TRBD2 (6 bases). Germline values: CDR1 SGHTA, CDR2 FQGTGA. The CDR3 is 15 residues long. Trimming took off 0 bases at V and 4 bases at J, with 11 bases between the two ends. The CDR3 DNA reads TGTGCCAGCAGCTTAACCGGGAGTCTCGCAGATACGCAGTATTTT. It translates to CASSLTGSLADTQYF.

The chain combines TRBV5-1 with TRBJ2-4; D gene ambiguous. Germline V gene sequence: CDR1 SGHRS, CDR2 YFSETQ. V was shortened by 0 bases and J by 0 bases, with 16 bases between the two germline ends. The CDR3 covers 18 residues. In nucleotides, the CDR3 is TGCGCCAGCAGCTTGGAGTCTATCGACGGCCGAGCCAAAAACATTCAGTACTTC. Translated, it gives CASSLESIDGRAKNIQYF.

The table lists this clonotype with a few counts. This CDR3 is CATGGQPNEKLFF. The CDR3 bases are TGTGCCACCGGGGGACAGCCTAATGAAAAACTGTTTTTT. The chain has TRBV10-3 and TRBJ1-4; TRBD1 matches 7 bases. With V trimmed by 10 bases and J by 3 bases, 5 bases remained unmatched. Germline V gene sequence: CDR1 ENHRY, CDR2 SYGVKD. The CDR3 totals 13 residues.

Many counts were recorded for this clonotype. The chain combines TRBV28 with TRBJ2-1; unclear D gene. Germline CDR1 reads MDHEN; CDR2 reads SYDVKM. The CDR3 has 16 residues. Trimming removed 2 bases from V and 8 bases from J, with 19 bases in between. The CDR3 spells CASSLTANHIVDEQFF. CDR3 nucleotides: TGTGCCAGCAGTTTAACCGCAAATCACATAGTGGATGAGCAGTTCTTC.

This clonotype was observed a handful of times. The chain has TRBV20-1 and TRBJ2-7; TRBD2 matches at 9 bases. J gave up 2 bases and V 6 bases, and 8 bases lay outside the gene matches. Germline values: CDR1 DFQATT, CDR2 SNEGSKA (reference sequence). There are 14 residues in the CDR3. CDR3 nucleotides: TGCAGTGCGCCAGGAGCGGGAGGCCCCTACGAGCAGTACTTC. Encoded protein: CSAPGAGGPYEQYF.

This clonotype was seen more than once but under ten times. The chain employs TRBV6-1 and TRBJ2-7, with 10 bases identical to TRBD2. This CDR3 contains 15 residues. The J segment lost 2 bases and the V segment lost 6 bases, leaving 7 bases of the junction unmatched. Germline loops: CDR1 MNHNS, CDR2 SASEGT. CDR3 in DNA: TGTGCCAGCAGGCCTTTAGCGGGAGGAACCTACGAGCAGTACTTC. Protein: CASRPLAGGTYEQYF.

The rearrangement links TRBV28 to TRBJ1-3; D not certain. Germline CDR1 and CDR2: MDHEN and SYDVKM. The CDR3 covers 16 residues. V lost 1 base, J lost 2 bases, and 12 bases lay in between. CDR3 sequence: CASSLLSTLAGNTIYF. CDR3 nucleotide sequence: TGTGCCAGCAGTTTATTATCGACCCTGGCTGGAAACACCATATATTTT. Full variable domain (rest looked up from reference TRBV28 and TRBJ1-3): DVKVTQSSRYLVKRTGEKVFLECVQDMDHENMFWYRQDPGLGLRLIYFSYDVKMKEKGDIPEGYSVSREKKERFSLILESASTNQTSMYLCASSLLSTLAGNTIYFGEGSWLTVV.

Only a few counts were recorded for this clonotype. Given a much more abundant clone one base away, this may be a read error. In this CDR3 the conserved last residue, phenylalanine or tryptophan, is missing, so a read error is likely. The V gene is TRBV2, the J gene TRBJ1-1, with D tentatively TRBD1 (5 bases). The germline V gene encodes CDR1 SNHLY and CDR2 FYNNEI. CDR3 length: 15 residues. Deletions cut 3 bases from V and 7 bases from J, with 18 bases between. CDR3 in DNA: TGTGCCAGCAGTGACAGGGTCCACCCCGCGGGTGAAGCTTTCCTT. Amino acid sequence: CASSDRVHPAGEAFL.

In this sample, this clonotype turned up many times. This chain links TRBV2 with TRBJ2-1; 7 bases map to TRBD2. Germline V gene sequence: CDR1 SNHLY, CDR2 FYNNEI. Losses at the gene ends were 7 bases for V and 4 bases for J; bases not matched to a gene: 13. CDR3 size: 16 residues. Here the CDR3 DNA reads TGTGCCAGCAAGAAGCGGGGCACTCAAAATTACAATGAGCAGTTCTTC. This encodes CASKKRGTQNYNEQFF.

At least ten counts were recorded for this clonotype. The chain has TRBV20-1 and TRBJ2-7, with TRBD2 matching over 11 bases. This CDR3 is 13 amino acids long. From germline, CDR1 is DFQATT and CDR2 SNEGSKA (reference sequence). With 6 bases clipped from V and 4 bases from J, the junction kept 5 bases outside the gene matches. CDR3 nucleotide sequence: TGCAGTGCCTTTGGACTAGCGGGTTACGAGCAGTACTTC. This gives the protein CSAFGLAGYEQYF.

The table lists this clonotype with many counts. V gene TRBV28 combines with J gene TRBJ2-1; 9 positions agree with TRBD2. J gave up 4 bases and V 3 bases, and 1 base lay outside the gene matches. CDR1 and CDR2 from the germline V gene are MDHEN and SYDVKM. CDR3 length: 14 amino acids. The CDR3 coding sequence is TGTGCCAGCAGTTTCCTAGCGGGGTACAATGAGCAGTTCTTC. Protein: CASSFLAGYNEQFF. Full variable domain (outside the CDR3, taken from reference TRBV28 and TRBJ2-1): DVKVTQSSRYLVKRTGEKVFLECVQDMDHENMFWYRQDPGLGLRLIYFSYDVKMKEKGDIPEGYSVSREKKERFSLILESASTNQTSMYLCASSFLAGYNEQFFGPGTRLTVL.

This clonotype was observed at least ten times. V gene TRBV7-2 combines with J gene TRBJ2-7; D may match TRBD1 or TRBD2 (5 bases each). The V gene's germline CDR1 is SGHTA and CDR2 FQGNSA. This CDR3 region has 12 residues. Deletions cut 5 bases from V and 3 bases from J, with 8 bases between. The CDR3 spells CASSRGVYEQYF. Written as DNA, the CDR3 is TGTGCCAGCAGCCGAGGGGTCTACGAGCAGTACTTC.

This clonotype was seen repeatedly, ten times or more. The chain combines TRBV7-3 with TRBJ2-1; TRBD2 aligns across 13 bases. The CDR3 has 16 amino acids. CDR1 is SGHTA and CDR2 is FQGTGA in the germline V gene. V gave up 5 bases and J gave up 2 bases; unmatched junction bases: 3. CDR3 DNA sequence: TGTGCCAGCAGCCGGACTAGCGGGAGTACCTACAATGAGCAGTTCTTC. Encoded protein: CASSRTSGSTYNEQFF.

The CDR3 coding sequence is TGCAGTCGTAGGGACACCACTAATGAAAAACTGTTTTTT. Protein sequence: CSRRDTTNEKLFF. The V gene is TRBV20-1, the J gene TRBJ1-4; the D gene is possibly TRBD1 (6 bases). The CDR3 is 13 residues long. V was cut by 8 bases and J by 2 bases, with 12 bases left in between. Germline V gives CDR1 DFQATT, CDR2 SNEGSKA (reference sequence).

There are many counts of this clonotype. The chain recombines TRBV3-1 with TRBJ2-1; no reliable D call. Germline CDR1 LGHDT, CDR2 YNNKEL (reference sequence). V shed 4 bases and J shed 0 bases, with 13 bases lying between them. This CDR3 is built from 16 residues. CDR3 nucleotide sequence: TGTGCCAGCAGCCGTCTGGACGGACGCTCCTACAATGAGCAGTTCTTC. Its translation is CASSRLDGRSYNEQFF.

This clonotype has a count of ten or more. The CDR3 region is CASSQGTPLVGDEQYF. DNA of the CDR3: TGTGCCAGCAGCCAAGGCACCCCCCTAGTCGGAGACGAGCAGTACTTC. The chain carries TRBV3-1 and TRBJ2-7; D remains unclear. V lost 1 base, J lost 5 bases, and 18 bases lay in between. The V gene's germline CDR1 is LGHDT and CDR2 YNNKEL (reference sequence). The CDR3 has 16 residues.

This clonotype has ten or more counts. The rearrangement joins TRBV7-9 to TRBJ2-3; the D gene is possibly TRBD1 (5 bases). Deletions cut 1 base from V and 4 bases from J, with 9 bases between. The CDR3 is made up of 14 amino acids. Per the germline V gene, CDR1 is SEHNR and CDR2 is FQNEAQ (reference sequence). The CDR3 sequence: CASSLGQGADTQYF. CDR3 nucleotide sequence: TGTGCCAGCAGCTTAGGCCAGGGTGCAGATACGCAGTATTTT.

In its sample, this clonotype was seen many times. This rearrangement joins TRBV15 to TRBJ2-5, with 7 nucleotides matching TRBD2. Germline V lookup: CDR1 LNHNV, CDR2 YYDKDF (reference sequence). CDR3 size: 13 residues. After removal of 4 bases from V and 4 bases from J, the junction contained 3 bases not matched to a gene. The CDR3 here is CATSNIAGETQYF. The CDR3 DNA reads TGTGCCACCAGCAATATAGCGGGAGAGACCCAGTACTTC.

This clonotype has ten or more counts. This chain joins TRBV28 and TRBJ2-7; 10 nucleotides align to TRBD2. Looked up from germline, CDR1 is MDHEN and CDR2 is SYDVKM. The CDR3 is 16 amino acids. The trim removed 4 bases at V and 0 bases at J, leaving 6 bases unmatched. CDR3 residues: CASSSPQREGSYEQYF. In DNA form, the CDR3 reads TGTGCCAGCAGTTCCCCTCAGCGGGAGGGCTCCTACGAGCAGTACTTC.